This T cell receptor beta chain appears in the sequencing data of a study of OX40 agonist ivuxolimab in advanced cancers. At the level of the whole study: The costimulatory receptor OX40 (CD134) was targeted by ivuxolimab, a fully human IgG2 agonistic monoclonal antibody. Intravenous ivuxolimab was administered to patients every 2 weeks at six dose levels: 0.01, 0.1, 0.3, 1.5, 3 and 10 mg/kg. Among the roughly 50 dose-escalation patients, around 20 had hepatocellular carcinoma, roughly 15 melanoma, 9 renal cell carcinoma and 9 head and neck cancer. In the dose-escalation cohort, nearly 85% of patients were male, and the mean age was 60 years with a range of about 20 to 80. Patients were allowed to have had prior anti-PD-1, anti-PD-L1 or anti-CTLA-4 therapy, and 40% of the dose-escalation patients had previously received checkpoint inhibitors. Partial responses occurred in three dose-escalation patients, of whom one had hepatocellular carcinoma and two had cutaneous melanoma. The purpose of peripheral TCRbeta sequencing was to test whether ivuxolimab changed TCR sequence diversity and led to clonal T-cell expansion. The paper reports the monotherapy dose-escalation portion (N ≈ 50 patients) of the phase I ivuxolimab trial. Broad study findings and their caveats: Which antigens the clonally expanded peripheral T cells were specific for was not determined. Clonal expansion of both CD4+ and CD8+ blood T cells was observed from baseline to week 6 at doses 0.1 to 3.0 mg/kg. Partial responders in the 0.1-3.0 mg/kg groups had among the lowest normalized peripheral clonal expansion, especially among CD8+ T cells. Low levels of normalized T-cell clonal expansion were also shown by some nonresponding patients. After ivuxolimab, more expanded clones were found on average in CD8+ T cells than in CD4+ T cells.

CDR1 is given as SEHNR and CDR2 as FQNEAQ, both from the germline V gene (reference sequence). The CDR3, cysteine through phenylalanine, is 13 amino acids long. The CDR3 DNA has 39 bases and is translated from base 1. V was cut back by 1 base and J by 8 bases, leaving a gap of 9 bases between them. About this clone itself: The antigen it binds to is not known. Base quality data are lacking; no much larger clone is found one base away.

Genomic DNA was isolated from the sorted cells so that the TCRbeta CDR3 region could be sequenced. TCRbeta CDR3 regions were sequenced using the immunoSEQ Assay. In its TCRdb copy, this immuneACCESS table keeps in-frame sequences only and misses some clones. Where compared with another copy, unresolved V genes explain less than half of these, and the others have no known cause. The sample includes tens of thousands of clones, with around 80% observed a single time. 8% to 10% of the sample is in the top ten clones. The trial excluded patients who had a history of autoimmune disease or were on systemic immunosuppression. Peripheral blood for TCR sequencing was collected from all dose cohorts at baseline, on cycle 4 day 1, and on cycle 7 day 1. Samples came from an open-label, multicenter, first-in-human phase I dose-escalation trial of ivuxolimab. The trial enrolled adults with locally advanced or metastatic head and neck squamous cell, hepatocellular, melanoma or renal cell carcinoma. Before TCR sequencing, CD4+ and CD8+ T cells were separately sorted from peripheral blood.

This sequence was found in an adult with an advanced solid tumor such as melanoma, head and neck, liver or kidney cancer. The starting material was CD4+ or CD8+ T cells sorted from blood, obtained in a trial of the OX40 agonist ivuxolimab. The rearrangement combines TRBV7-9 with TRBJ1-5, with a tentative D gene TRBD1 over 5 matching bases. In nucleotides, the sequence is TGTGCCAGCAGCTTAGAGGGGCGAAAGCCCCAGCATTTT. Translated, this is CASSLEGRKPQHF.